A selection of T cell receptor beta chains follows, all from one sample in a study of blood T cell repertoires in COVID-19. The table came from immunoSEQ multiplex PCR; TCRdb's copy has only in-frame clones and leaves some out. The table includes about 110,000 clones, more than 70% detected once. The sample taken for sequencing was peripheral blood. These receptors came from a human donor in a cohort sampled during active COVID-19. Each CDR3 is given with its conserved first and last residue. Each record gives: V gene, clone size, J gene, D gene, CDR3 DNA, CDR3 protein. The D gene is left open where the match is weak. The size of a clone is reported for some rows only, either as once, few or many, or as a class for expanded clones.

TRBV12-3/TRBV12-4	NA	TRBJ1-2	NA	TGTGCCAGCACCGGTACGGACTATGGCTACACCTTC	CASTGTDYGYTF
TRBV3-1/TRBV3-2	NA	TRBJ2-1	TRBD2	TGTGCCAGCAGCTCCAACGCGGGAGGGTTAGGATACAATGAGCAGTTCTTC	CASSSNAGGLGYNEQFF
TRBV7-2	NA	TRBJ2-1	TRBD1	TGTGCCAGCAGCTTAGCGCTAGGACAGGGTAATGAGCAGTTCTTC	CASSLALGQGNEQFF
TRBV5-5	once	TRBJ1-4	NA	TGTGCCAGCAGCCGAGCGCCGAATGAAAAACTGTTTTTT	CASSRAPNEKLFF
TRBV11-2	few	TRBJ1-1	NA	TGTGCCAGCAGCTTAGCGGGTGTCATAAACACTGAAGCTTTCTTT	CASSLAGVINTEAFF
TRBV6-2/TRBV6-3	NA	TRBJ1-1	NA	TGTGCCAGCAGTTTACAGCCGAACACTGAAGCTTTCTTT	CASSLQPNTEAFF
TRBV5-4	once	TRBJ1-2	TRBD1	TGTGCCAGCAGCTCCGGACAGGGGGTCTATGGCTACACCTTC	CASSSGQGVYGYTF
TRBV6-5	NA	TRBJ2-7	TRBD1	TGTGCCAGCGCCCAGGGGGAGACCTACGAGCAGTACTTC	CASAQGETYEQYF
TRBV19	NA	TRBJ2-7	NA	TGTGCCAGTAGTGTCGCCCTTGGGGGGATCTACGAGCAGTACTTC	CASSVALGGIYEQYF
TRBV3-1/TRBV3-2	NA	TRBJ1-1	TRBD1	TGTGCCAGCAGCCGGGGGACAGAGGGGTTGACTGAAGCTTTCTTT	CASSRGTEGLTEAFF
TRBV6-1	few	TRBJ1-2	TRBD1	TGTGCCAGCAGTGACCAATTTCAGGGGGGCTATGGCTACACCTTC	CASSDQFQGGYGYTF
TRBV3-1/TRBV3-2	NA	TRBJ1-4	TRBD1	TGTGCCAGCAGCGTCCAGGGGGAGTATGAAAAACTGTTTTTT	CASSVQGEYEKLFF
TRBV14	once	TRBJ2-1	TRBD2	TGTGCCAGCAGTGGGACTAACTACAATGAGCAGTTCTTC	CASSGTNYNEQFF
TRBV15	NA	TRBJ2-1	NA	TGTGCCACCAGCAGAGATTGGGGAGAGGGACTCATGAATGAGCAGTTCTTC	CATSRDWGEGLMNEQFF
TRBV6-2/TRBV6-3	NA	TRBJ2-2	TRBD2	TGTGCCAGCAGCCTCGACACTCCCGGACTAGCGGGGTCGAGCACCGGGGAGCTGTTTTTT	CASSLDTPGLAGSSTGELFF
TRBV2	many	TRBJ2-1	TRBD1	TGTGCCACCCGGGACAGGGGCCACAATGAGCAGTTCTTC	CATRDRGHNEQFF
TRBV7-3	NA	TRBJ2-1	NA	TGTGCCAGCAGCTTACCCCCGGTCAATGAGCAGTTCTTC	CASSLPPVNEQFF
TRBV28	NA	TRBJ1-5	NA	TGTGCCACCCCAGGGAAAGGGGTGGGTCAGCCCCAGCATTTT	CATPGKGVGQPQHF
TRBV4-2	NA	TRBJ2-7	TRBD2	TGTGCCAGCAGCCAATCTCCGGGACTAGCGGCACTCGAGCAGTACTTC	CASSQSPGLAALEQYF
TRBV30	NA	TRBJ2-2	TRBD1	TGTGCCTGGAGGACAGGGGGAGGAACCGGGGAGCTGTTTTTT	CAWRTGGGTGELFF
TRBV5-1	NA	TRBJ1-2	TRBD1	TGCGCCAGCAGCACGTTAGACAGGGGTGCAGTTGGCTACACCTTC	CASSTLDRGAVGYTF
TRBV5-1	NA	TRBJ1-1	NA	TGCGCCAGCAGCGTCGACCCCTTGACAGCTTCGAGGACTGAAGCTTTCTTT	CASSVDPLTASRTEAFF
TRBV4-3	NA	TRBJ2-7	TRBD2	TGCGCCAGCAGCCAAGAAGGAGGGACTACGGTCGAGCAGTACTTC	CASSQEGGTTVEQYF
TRBV28	NA	TRBJ1-4	TRBD1	TGTGCCAGCAGCACCCGACAGGGGGTTTGGGAAAAACTGTTTTTT	CASSTRQGVWEKLFF
TRBV6-5	NA	TRBJ2-3	TRBD2	TGTGCCAGCAGTTACGGACTAGCGGGAGGAACAGATACGCAGTATTTT	CASSYGLAGGTDTQYF
TRBV7-2	NA	TRBJ1-1	NA	TGTGCCAGCAGCTTAGAACTCCAGGGCCTTAACACTGAAGCTTTCTTT	CASSLELQGLNTEAFF
TRBV6-6	few	TRBJ2-7	NA	TGTGCCAGCAGTTATGCGGGGAAGTACGAGCAGTACTTC	CASSYAGKYEQYF
TRBV28	NA	TRBJ1-5	TRBD1	TGTGCCAGCAGAGGACAGGGGAATCAGCCCCAGCATTTT	CASRGQGNQPQHF
TRBV30	few	TRBJ1-2	NA	TGTGCCTGGAGCCCCGGGAACTATGGCTACACCTTC	CAWSPGNYGYTF
TRBV7-9	NA	TRBJ2-2	NA	TGTGCCAGCAGCTTACCTATTTACACCGGGGAGCTGTTTTTT	CASSLPIYTGELFF
TRBV5-1	NA	TRBJ2-5	TRBD2	TGCGCCAGCAGCAGGAGCGGGACAGAGACCCAGTACTTC	CASSRSGTETQYF
TRBV6-1	NA	TRBJ2-5	NA	TGTGCCAGCAGTGAATTTCCCCCGGGGGGCGGAGAGACCCAGTACTTC	CASSEFPPGGGETQYF
TRBV24-1	NA	TRBJ1-2	TRBD1	TGTGCCACCAGTGACGACAGGGTTTCTCGCGGCTACACCTTC	CATSDDRVSRGYTF